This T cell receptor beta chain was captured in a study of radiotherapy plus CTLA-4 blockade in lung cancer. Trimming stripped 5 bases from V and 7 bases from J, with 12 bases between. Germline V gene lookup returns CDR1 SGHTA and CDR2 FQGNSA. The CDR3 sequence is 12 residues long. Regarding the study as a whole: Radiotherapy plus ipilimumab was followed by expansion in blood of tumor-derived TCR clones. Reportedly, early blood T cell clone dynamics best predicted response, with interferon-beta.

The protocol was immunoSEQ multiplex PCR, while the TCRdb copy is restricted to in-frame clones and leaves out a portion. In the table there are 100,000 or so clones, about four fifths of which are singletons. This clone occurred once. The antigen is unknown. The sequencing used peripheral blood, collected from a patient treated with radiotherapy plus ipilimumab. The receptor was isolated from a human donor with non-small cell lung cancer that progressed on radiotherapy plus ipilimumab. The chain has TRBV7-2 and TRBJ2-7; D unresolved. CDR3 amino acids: CASSHPGKEQYF. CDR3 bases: TGTGCCAGCAGCCACCCTGGGAAGGAGCAGTACTTC. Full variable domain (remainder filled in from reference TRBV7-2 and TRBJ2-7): GAGVSQSPSNKVTEKGKDVELRCDPISGHTALYWYRQSLGQGLEFLIYFQGNSAPDKSGLPSDRFSAERTGGSVSTLTIQRTQQEDSAVYLCASSHPGKEQYFGPGTRLTVT.